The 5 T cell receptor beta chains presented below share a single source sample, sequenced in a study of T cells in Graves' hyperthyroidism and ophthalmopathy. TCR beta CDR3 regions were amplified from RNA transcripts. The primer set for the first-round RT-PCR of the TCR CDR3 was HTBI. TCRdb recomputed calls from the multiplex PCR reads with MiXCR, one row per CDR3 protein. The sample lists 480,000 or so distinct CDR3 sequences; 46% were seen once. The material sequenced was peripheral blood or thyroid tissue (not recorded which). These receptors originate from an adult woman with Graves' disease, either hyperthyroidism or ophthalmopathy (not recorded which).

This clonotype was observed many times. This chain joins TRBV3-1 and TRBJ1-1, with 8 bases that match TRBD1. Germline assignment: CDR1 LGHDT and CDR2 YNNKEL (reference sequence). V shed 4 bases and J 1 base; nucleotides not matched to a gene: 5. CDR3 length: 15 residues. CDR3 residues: CASSLRGQENTEAFF. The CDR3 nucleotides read TGTGCCAGCAGCCTCAGGGGACAGGAGAACACTGAAGCTTTCTTT. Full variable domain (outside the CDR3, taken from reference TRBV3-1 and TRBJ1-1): DTAVSQTPKYLVTQMGNDKSIKCEQNLGHDTMYWYKQDSKKFLKIMFSYNNKELIINETVPNRFSPKSPDKAHLNLHINSLELGDSAVYFCASSLRGQENTEAFFGQGTRLTVV.

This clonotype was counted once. The CDR3 here is CASSTAQGAAEAFF. CDR3 bases: TGTGCCAGCAGCACCGCACAGGGGGCGGCTGAAGCTTTCTTT. This chain joins TRBV7-8 and TRBJ1-1, with 9 nucleotides matching TRBD1. Germline V lookup: CDR1 SGHVS, CDR2 FQNEAQ. Trimming removed 5 bases from V and 6 bases from J; junction bases left unmatched: 7. This CDR3 comprises 14 residues.

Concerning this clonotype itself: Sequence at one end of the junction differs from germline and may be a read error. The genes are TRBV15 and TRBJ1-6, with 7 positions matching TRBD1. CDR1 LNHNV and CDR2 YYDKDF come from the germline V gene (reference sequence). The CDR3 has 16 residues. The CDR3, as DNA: TGTGCCACCAGCAGAGATAGGGGACAGAATAATTCGCCCCTCCACTTT. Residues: CATSRDRGQNNSPLHF. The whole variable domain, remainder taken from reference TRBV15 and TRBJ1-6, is DAMVIQNPRYQVTQFGKPVTLSCSQTLNHNVMYWYQQKSSQAPKLLFHYYDKDFNNEADTPDNFQSRRPNTSFCFLDIRSPGLGDTAMYLCATSRDRGQNNSPLHFGNGTRLTVT.

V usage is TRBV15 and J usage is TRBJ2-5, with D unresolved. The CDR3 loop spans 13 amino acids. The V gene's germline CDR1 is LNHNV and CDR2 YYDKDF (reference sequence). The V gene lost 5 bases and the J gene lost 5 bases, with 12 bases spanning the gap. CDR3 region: CATSLRVGETQYF. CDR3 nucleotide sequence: TGTGCCACCAGCTTACGGGTAGGGGAGACCCAGTACTTC.

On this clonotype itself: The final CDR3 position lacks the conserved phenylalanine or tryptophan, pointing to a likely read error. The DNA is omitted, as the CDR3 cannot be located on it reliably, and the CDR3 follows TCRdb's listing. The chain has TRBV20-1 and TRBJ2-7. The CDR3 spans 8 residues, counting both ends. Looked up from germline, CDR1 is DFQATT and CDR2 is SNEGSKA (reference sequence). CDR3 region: CSAMRGLQ.